This is a list of T cell receptor beta chains from one sample in a study of blood T cells in healthy people across ages. One entry per CDR3 protein results from TCRdb running MiXCR on the 5' RACE reads. The data hold over a million distinct CDR3 sequences, with 59% observed a single time. The sequenced material came from blood. Receptors were obtained from a young man in good health. The CDR3 runs from the conserved cysteine through the conserved F or W.

TRBV6-2/TRBV6-3 | CASSGGGRGNRPQHF
TRBV4-1 | CASSQLPGENEQYF
TRBV14 | CASSQVFDYGYTF
TRBV6-5 | CASVKAGPAGNEQFF
TRBV7-2 | CASSYPSADTQYF
TRBV7-9 | CASDGGDYGYTF
TRBV6-5 | CASSYEGAEQFF
TRBV5-4 | CASSLGGFEDNEQFF
TRBV11-2 | CASSPQLVTDTQYF
TRBV7-9 | CASSPRAPMADTQYF
TRBV7-9 | CASSPTEVVDTQYF
TRBV25-1 | CASSDHTGKETQYF
TRBV25-1 | CASSDKGFTGANVLTF
TRBV4-1 | CASSQDPIQVPYGYTF
TRBV6-5 | CAGSPRLAGSNEQFF
TRBV4-1 | CASSPPGQEYEQYF
TRBV4-1 | CASSNRDFTYEQYF
TRBV9 | CASSGWTDRRGYGYTF